This entry lists 13 T cell receptor beta chains sequenced from one sample in a study of OX40 agonist ivuxolimab in advanced cancers. Produced via immunoSEQ multiplex PCR; TCRdb's table is partial and in-frame only. The sample lists approximately 70,000 clones; 70% to 90% were seen once. The sequenced sample was CD4+ or CD8+ T cells sorted from blood, obtained in a trial of the OX40 agonist ivuxolimab. The receptor set was obtained from an adult with an advanced solid tumor such as melanoma, head and neck, liver or kidney cancer.

The chain uses TRBV12-5 and TRBJ1-2, with 12 positions matching TRBD1. After removal of 6 bases from V and 4 bases from J, the junction contained 6 bases not matched to a gene. The CDR3 totals 15 residues. The germline gives CDR1 LGHNT, CDR2 FRNRAP. The CDR3 sequence is CASGGTGGLGYGYTF. The CDR3 DNA sequence: TGTGCTAGTGGGGGGACAGGGGGCTTGGGCTATGGCTACACCTTC.

The gene calls are TRBV6-5 and TRBJ1-1, with 7 bases identical to TRBD1. CDR1 is MNHEY and CDR2 is SVGAGI in the germline V gene. The CDR3 has 15 residues. The trim removed 2 bases at V and 7 bases at J, leaving 10 bases unmatched. CDR3 nucleotide sequence: TGTGCCAGCAGTTACCTCACTACAGGGGAAGGTGAAGCTTTCTTT. Translating it yields CASSYLTTGEGEAFF.

The chain couples TRBV10-3 to TRBJ1-1, with 9 bases fitting TRBD1. Trimming removed 6 bases from V and 1 base from J; junction bases left unmatched: 6. Germline V gene data show CDR1 as ENHRY and CDR2 as SYGVKD. The CDR3 is 15 residues long. The CDR3 DNA reads TGTGCCATCAGGGACAGGGGACTTAAGAACACTGAAGCTTTCTTT. Its translation: CAIRDRGLKNTEAFF.

This clone is a singleton in its sample. The rearrangement links TRBV18 to TRBJ1-2; 7 nucleotides align to TRBD1. Per the germline V gene, CDR1 is KGHSH and CDR2 is LQKENI. V was pared by 1 base and J by 3 bases, with 5 bases of the junction left unmatched. CDR3 length: 15 amino acids. The DNA of the CDR3 is TGTGCCAGCTCACCACGTACAGGGGAGGACTATGGCTACACCTTC. It yields the protein CASSPRTGEDYGYTF.

The chain has TRBV28 and TRBJ1-1; D remains unclear. The CDR3 contains 12 residues. Germline assignment: CDR1 MDHEN and CDR2 SYDVKM. The V end lost 10 bases, the J end lost 7 bases, and 16 bases lay between the germline ends. This chain's CDR3 is CATIHPGLEAFF. In DNA form, the CDR3 reads TGTGCCACCATCCACCCAGGCCTTGAAGCTTTCTTT.

V gene TRBV5-1 combines with J gene TRBJ1-1; 7 bases are shared with TRBD1. The length of the CDR3 is 16 residues. Germline V gene sequence: CDR1 SGHRS, CDR2 YFSETQ. V dropped 0 bases and J dropped 2; count of bases not matched to a gene: 7. The CDR3 nucleotides are TGCGCCAGCAGCTTGGGTGGGACAGCCGTTAACACTGAAGCTTTCTTT. Encoded protein: CASSLGGTAVNTEAFF.

The V call is TRBV11-3, the J call TRBJ2-6; weak D call: TRBD1 (6 bases). V lost 5 bases, J lost 4 bases, and 15 bases lay in between. The CDR3 spans 16 residues. CDR1 is SGHNT and CDR2 is YENEEA in the germline V gene. The CDR3 loop is CASSPGTGSGANVLTF. The CDR3 DNA is TGTGCCAGCAGCCCAGGTACAGGGTCAGGGGCCAACGTCCTGACTTTC.

This chain joins TRBV4-2 and TRBJ2-3; D might be TRBD2 (6 bases). CDR1 is LGHNA and CDR2 is YNFKEQ in the germline V gene. There are 16 residues in the CDR3. Between the trimmed V and J ends, which lost 1 base and 1 base, there was a span of 12 bases. CDR3: CASSQVRSSGTDTQYF. The CDR3 bases are TGTGCCAGCAGCCAAGTAAGGTCTAGCGGCACAGATACGCAGTATTTT.

This rearrangement joins TRBV5-1 to TRBJ2-5; TRBD1 might be the D (5 bases). Germline CDR1 is SGHRS and CDR2 is YFSETQ. Trimming took off 1 base at V and 3 bases at J, with 13 bases between the two ends. CDR3 length equals 15 residues. CDR3 nucleotide sequence: TGCGCCAGCAGCTTGTACCGAACAGGAGAAGAGACCCAGTACTTC. Encoded protein: CASSLYRTGEETQYF.

The V gene is TRBV18, the J gene TRBJ2-5; 8 bases are a match to TRBD2. The J segment lost 4 bases and the V segment lost 6 bases, leaving 13 bases of the junction unmatched. The CDR3 totals 16 residues. Per germline, CDR1 KGHSH and CDR2 LQKENI. CDR3 in amino acids: CASSLRLGLVGETQYF. The CDR3 DNA is TGTGCCAGCTCCCTACGACTGGGACTAGTTGGAGAGACCCAGTACTTC.

The V gene is TRBV2, the J gene TRBJ2-1, with 8 bases that match TRBD1. J was trimmed by 2 bases and V by 1 base; bases with no gene match: 1. The germline V gene encodes CDR1 SNHLY and CDR2 FYNNEI. The CDR3 consists of 15 residues. The CDR3 nucleotides read TGTGCCAGCAGTGAAGACAGGGGGACCTACAATGAGCAGTTCTTC. It translates to CASSEDRGTYNEQFF.

V gene TRBV5-8 combines with J gene TRBJ1-5; TRBD1 matches 8 bases. Per the germline V gene, CDR1 is SGHTS and CDR2 is YDEGEE. Losses at the gene ends were 0 bases for V and 9 bases for J; bases not matched to a gene: 8. The CDR3 has 15 amino acids. The CDR3 DNA is TGTGCCAGCAGCTTGGGGACAGGGCCCCATGTGCCCCAGCATTTT. Encoded protein: CASSLGTGPHVPQHF.

The rearrangement joins TRBV10-1 to TRBJ2-3; D might be TRBD1 (6 bases). The CDR3 consists of 11 residues. The germline V gene has CDR1 WNHNN and CDR2 SYGVQD (reference sequence). With 7 bases removed from V and 6 bases from J, the gap between germline ends came to 8 bases. Here the CDR3 reads CASMGADTQYF. The CDR3 DNA reads as TGCGCCAGCATGGGGGCCGATACGCAGTATTTT.